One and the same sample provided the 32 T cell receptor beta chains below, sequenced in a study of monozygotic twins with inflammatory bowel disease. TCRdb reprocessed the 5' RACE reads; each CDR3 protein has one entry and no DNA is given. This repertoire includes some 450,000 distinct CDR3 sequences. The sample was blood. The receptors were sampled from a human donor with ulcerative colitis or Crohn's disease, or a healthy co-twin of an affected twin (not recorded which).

The CDR3 sequence is CASSIQGASNYGYTF. The chain recombines TRBV19 with TRBJ1-2; TCRdb selects TRBD1, and the lack of DNA leaves this call unchecked. There are 15 residues in the CDR3. Germline V gene sequence: CDR1 LNHDA, CDR2 SQIVND (reference sequence).

CDR3 loop: CASSPPNPGGPGTGELFF. This chain links TRBV12-3 or TRBV12-4 with TRBJ2-2; checking the TCRdb D call of TRBD2 is not possible without DNA. The CDR3 is 18 amino acids.

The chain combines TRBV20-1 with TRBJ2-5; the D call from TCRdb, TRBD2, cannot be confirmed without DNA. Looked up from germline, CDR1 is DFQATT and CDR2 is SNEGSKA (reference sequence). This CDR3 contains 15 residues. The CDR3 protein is CSARRGLASQETQYF.

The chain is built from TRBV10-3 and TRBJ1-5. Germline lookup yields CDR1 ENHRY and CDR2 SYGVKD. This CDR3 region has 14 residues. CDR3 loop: CAIGGGNSNQPQHF.

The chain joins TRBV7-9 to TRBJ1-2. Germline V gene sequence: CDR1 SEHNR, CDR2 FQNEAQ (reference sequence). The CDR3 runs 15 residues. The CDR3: CASSPTGWGVLGYTF.

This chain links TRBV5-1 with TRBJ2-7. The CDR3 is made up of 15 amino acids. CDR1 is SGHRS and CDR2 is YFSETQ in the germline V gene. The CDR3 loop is CASSLVPGVSYEQYF.

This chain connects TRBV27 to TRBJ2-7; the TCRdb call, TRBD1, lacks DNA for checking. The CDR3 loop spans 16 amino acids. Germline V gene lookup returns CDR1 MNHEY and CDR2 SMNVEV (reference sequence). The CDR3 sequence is CASGFVRTGNSYEQYF.

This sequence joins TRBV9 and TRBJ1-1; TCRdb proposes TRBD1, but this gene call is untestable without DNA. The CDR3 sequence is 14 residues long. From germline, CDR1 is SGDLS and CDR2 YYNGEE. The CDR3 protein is CASSGGLRNTEAFF.

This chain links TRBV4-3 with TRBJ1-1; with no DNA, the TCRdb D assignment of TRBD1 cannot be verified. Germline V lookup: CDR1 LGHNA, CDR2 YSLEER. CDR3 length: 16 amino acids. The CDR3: CASSQAVGQGNTEAFF.

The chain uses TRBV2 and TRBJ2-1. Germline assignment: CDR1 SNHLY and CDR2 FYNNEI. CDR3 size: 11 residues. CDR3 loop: CASSPFNEQFF.

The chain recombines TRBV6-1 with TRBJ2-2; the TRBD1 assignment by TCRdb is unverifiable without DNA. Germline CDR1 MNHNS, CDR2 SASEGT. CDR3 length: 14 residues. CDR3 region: CASDRGAGTGELFF.

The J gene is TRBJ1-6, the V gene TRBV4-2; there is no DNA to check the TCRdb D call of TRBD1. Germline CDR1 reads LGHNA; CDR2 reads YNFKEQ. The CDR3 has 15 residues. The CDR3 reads CASSQEGGLDSPLHF.

CDR3 in amino acids: CSASSNLETGGEGYTF. The chain carries TRBV20-1 and TRBJ1-2. Germline loops: CDR1 DFQATT, CDR2 SNEGSKA (reference sequence). The CDR3 loop spans 16 amino acids.

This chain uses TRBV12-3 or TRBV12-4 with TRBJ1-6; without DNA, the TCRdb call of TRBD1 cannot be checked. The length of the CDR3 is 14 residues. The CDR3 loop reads CASSGTGEVSPLHF.

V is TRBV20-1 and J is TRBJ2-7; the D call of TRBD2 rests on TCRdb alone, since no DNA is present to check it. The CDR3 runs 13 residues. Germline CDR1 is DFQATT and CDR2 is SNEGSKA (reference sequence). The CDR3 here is CSAFGLAGYEQYF.

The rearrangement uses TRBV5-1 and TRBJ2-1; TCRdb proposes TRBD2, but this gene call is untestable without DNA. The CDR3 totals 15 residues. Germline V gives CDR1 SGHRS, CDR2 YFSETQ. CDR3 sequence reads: CASSLLTSGNNEQFF.

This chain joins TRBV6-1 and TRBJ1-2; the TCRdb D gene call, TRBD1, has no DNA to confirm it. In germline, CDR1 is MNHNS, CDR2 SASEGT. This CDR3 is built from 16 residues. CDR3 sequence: CASSEAQWTGSLGYTF.

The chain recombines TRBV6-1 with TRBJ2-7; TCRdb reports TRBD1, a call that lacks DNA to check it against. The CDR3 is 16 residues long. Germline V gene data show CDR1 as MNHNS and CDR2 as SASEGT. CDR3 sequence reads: CASSLRDKEAPYEQYF.

CDR3 in amino acids: CASSANTGAGNTIYF. The rearrangement links TRBV7-2 to TRBJ1-3; TCRdb proposes TRBD1, but this gene call is untestable without DNA. Germline CDR1 and CDR2: SGHTA and FQGNSA. CDR3 length: 15 amino acids.

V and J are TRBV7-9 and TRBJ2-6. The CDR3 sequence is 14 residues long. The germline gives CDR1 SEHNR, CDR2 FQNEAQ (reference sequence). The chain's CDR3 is CASSLIPGANVLTF.

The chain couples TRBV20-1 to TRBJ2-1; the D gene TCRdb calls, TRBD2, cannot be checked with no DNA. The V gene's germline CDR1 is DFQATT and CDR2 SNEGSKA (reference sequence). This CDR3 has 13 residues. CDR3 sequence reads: CSAPHAGGDEQFF.

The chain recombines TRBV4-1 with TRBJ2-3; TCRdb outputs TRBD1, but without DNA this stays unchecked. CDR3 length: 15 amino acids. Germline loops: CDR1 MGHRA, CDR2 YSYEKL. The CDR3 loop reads CASSPRDQSTDTQYF.

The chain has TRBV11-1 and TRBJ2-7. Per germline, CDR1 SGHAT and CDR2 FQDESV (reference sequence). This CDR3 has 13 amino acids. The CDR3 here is CASSSRRAYEQYF.

The chain's CDR3 is CASSLGLAGGNEQFF. The rearrangement links TRBV7-2 to TRBJ2-1; absent DNA, TCRdb's TRBD2 call cannot be checked. Germline-derived CDR1 and CDR2 are SGHTA and FQGNSA. The CDR3 consists of 15 residues.

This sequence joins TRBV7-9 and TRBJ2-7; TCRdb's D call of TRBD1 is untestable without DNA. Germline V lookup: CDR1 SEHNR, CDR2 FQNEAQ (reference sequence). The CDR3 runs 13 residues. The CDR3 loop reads CASSPGQLYEQYF. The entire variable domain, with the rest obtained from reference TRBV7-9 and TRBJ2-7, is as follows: DTGVSQNPRHKITKRGQNVTFRCDPISEHNRLYWYRQTLGQGPEFLTYFQNEAQLEKSRLLSDRFSAERPKGSFSTLEIQRTEQGDSAMYLCASSPGQLYEQYFGPGTRLTVT.

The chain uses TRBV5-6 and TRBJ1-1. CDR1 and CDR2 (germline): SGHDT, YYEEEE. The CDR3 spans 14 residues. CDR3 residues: CASSLYSLNTEAFF.

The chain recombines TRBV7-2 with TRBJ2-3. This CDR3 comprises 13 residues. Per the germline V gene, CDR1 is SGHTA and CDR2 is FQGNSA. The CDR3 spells CASRLMSTDTQYF. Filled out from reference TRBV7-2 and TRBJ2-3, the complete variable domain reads GAGVSQSPSNKVTEKGKDVELRCDPISGHTALYWYRQSLGQGLEFLIYFQGNSAPDKSGLPSDRFSAERTGGSVSTLTIQRTQQEDSAVYLCASRLMSTDTQYFGPGTRLTVL.

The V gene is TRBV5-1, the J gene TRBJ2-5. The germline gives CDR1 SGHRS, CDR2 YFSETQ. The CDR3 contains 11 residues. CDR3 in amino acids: CASSWKETQYF.

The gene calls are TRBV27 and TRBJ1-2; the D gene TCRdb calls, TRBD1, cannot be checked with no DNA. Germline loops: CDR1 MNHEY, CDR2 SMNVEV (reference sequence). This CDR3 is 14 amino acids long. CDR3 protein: CASSPGTGEHGYTF.

The CDR3 loop is CASSESRGGPNTEAFF. This rearrangement joins TRBV10-2 to TRBJ1-1. There are 16 residues in the CDR3. CDR1 is WSHSY and CDR2 is SAAADI in the germline V gene.

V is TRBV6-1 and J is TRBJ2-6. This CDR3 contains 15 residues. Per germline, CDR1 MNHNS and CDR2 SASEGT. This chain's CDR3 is CASNPKHSGANVLTF.

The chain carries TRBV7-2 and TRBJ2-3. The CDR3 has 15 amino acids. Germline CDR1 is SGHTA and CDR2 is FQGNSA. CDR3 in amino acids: CASSLGAVSTDTQYF.